This T cell receptor (beta chain) was captured in a study of CD8 T cells in Susac syndrome. Study context: Patients with Susac syndrome were therapy-naive, treated with corticosteroids, or treated with intravenous immunoglobulin alone when blood was collected.

An amount of RNA that ranged from roughly 0.5 to 1 ug was reverse transcribed with random hexamers. In TCRdb, the immunoSEQ multiplex PCR reads were re-called with MiXCR into one record per CDR3 protein. The sample has 120,000 or so distinct CDR3 sequences; around 94% are singletons. Sequencing of TCR beta drew on CD8+ and CD4+ T cells from blood. Study observations and caveats: TCR sequencing and HLA analysis covered a relatively small number of individuals. Among active patients and in TEMRA cells, CD8+ clonal expansion in Susac reached its peak.

Trimming took off 1 base at V and 7 bases at J, with 8 bases between the two ends. The CDR3 loop spans 12 amino acids. In germline, CDR1 is DFQATT, CDR2 SNEGSKA (reference sequence). About this clonotype: Its antigen is undetermined.

The rearrangement joins TRBV20-1 to TRBJ2-1; D is ambiguous. Sequences were obtained from CD8+ T cells from PBMCs. This TCR derives from a human donor with Susac syndrome. Here the CDR3 DNA reads TGCAGTGCTAGAGTATTGGAAAATGAGCAGTTCTTC. Its protein is CSARVLENEQFF.